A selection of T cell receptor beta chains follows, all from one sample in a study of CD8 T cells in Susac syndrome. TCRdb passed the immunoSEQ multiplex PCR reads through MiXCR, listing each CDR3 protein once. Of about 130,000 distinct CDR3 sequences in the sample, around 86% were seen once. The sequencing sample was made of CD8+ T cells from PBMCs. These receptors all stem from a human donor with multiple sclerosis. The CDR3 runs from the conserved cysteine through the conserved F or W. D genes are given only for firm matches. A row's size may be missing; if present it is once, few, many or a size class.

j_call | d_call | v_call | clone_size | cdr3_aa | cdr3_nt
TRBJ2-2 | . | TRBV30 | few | CAWSAPRGPMTNTGELFF | TGTGCCTGGAGTGCCCCCCGAGGCCCGATGACGAACACCGGGGAGCTGTTTTTT
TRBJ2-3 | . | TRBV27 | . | CASSLEIGSADTQYF | TGTGCCAGCAGTTTGGAGATCGGGAGCGCAGATACGCAGTATTTT
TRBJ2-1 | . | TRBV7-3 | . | CASSETSVEQFF | TGTGCCAGCAGCGAGACCAGCGTCGAGCAGTTCTTC
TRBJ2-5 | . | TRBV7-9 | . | CASSFTRGKETQYF | TGTGCCAGCAGCTTCACAAGGGGCAAAGAGACCCAGTACTTC
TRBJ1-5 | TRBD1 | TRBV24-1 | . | CATSDGQGLGQPQHF | TGTGCCACCAGTGACGGACAGGGATTGGGTCAGCCCCAGCATTTT
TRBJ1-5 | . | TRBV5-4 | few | CASSLARQDNQPQHF | TGTGCCAGCAGCTTGGCCCGGCAGGACAATCAGCCCCAGCATTTT
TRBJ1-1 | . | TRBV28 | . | CASSRQRPNTEAFF | TGTGCCAGCAGTCGACAGCGACCTAACACTGAAGCTTTCTTT
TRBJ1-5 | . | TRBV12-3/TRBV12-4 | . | CASSFNSYQPQHF | TGTGCCAGCAGTTTTAACAGTTATCAGCCCCAGCATTTT
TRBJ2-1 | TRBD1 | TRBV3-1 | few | CASSRVRDRGYNEQFF | TGTGCCAGCAGCCGCGTCCGGGACAGGGGATACAATGAGCAGTTCTTC
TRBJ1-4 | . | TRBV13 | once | CASSRGGNEKLFF | TGTGCCAGCAGTCGCGGCGGGAATGAAAAACTGTTTTTT
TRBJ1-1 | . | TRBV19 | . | CASSIVYTGLNTEAFF | TGTGCCAGTAGTATAGTTTACACAGGGTTGAACACTGAAGCTTTCTTT
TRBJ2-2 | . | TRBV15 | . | CATSRGRGVNTGELFF | TGTGCCACCAGCAGAGGCAGGGGGGTGAACACCGGGGAGCTGTTTTTT
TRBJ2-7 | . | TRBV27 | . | CASSLWLADEQYF | TGTGCCAGCAGTTTGTGGCTAGCTGACGAGCAGTACTTC
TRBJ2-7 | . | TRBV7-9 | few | CASSWTEYEQYF | TGTGCCAGCAGTTGGACGGAATACGAGCAGTACTTC
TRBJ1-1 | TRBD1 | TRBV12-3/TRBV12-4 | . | CASSPLTGEGNTEAFF | TGTGCCAGCAGTCCACTGACAGGGGAGGGAAACACTGAAGCTTTCTTT
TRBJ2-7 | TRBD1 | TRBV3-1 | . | CASSQDLQGASYEQYF | TGTGCCAGCAGCCAAGATCTACAGGGGGCAAGCTACGAGCAGTACTTC
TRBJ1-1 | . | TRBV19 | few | CASLARTAGDTEAFF | TGTGCCAGCCTCGCAAGGACCGCGGGGGACACTGAAGCTTTCTTT
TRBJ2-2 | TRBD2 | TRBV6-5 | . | CASSYASGRARITGELFF | TGTGCCAGCAGTTACGCTAGCGGGAGGGCCCGAATCACCGGGGAGCTGTTTTTT
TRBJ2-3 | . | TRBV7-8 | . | CASSAEIDFRDTQYF | TGTGCCAGCAGCGCGGAGATAGACTTCAGGGATACGCAGTATTTT
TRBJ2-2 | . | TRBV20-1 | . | CSARDIQYTGELFF | TGCAGTGCTAGAGATATACAGTATACCGGGGAGCTGTTTTTT
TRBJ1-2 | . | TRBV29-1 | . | CSVWHLYGYTF | TGCAGCGTTTGGCACCTCTATGGCTACACCTTC
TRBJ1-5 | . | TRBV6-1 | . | CASTSTGTGSNQPQHF | TGTGCCAGCACGTCCACCGGGACGGGGAGTAATCAGCCCCAGCATTTT
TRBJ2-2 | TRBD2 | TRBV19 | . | CASSIRTSGVTGELFF | TGTGCCAGTAGTATTCGGACTAGCGGGGTCACCGGGGAGCTGTTTTTT
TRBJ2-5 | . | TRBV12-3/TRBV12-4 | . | CASSPLSPTGSSGHWGETQYF | TGTGCCAGCAGTCCACTTAGCCCGACCGGGAGCTCCGGACACTGGGGAGAGACCCAGTACTTC
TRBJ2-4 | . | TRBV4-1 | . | CASSHLGENIQYF | TGCGCCAGCAGCCACCTCGGGGAAAACATTCAGTACTTC
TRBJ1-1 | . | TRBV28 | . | CASSLTLSGKNTEAFF | TGTGCCAGCAGTTTAACTTTATCAGGGAAGAACACTGAAGCTTTCTTT
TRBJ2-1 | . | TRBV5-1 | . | CASSFSPWGPLNEQFF | TGCGCCAGCAGCTTTAGCCCCTGGGGCCCCTTGAATGAGCAGTTCTTC
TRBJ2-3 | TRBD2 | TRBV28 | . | CASSTLGLVADTQYF | TGTGCCAGCAGTACTTTGGGACTAGTGGCAGATACGCAGTATTTT
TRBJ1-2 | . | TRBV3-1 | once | CASSQELVRGGYTF | TGTGCCAGCAGCCAAGAACTTGTCAGGGGTGGCTACACCTTC
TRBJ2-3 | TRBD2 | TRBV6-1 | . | CASSRLAGIETDTQYF | TGTGCCAGCAGTCGACTAGCGGGAATTGAGACAGATACGCAGTATTTT
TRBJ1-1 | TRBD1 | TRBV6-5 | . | CASYKGATEAFF | TGTGCCAGCTATAAGGGGGCGACTGAAGCTTTCTTT